The clone carrying this T cell receptor beta chain came up many times. The approximately 20-31 mg bulk tissue piece was not sorted before simultaneous RNA and DNA extraction. Patients underwent resection of primary liver carcinoma. The sample comes from a study of tumor-infiltrating lymphocytes in primary liver carcinoma. Study-wide context: With diameters of roughly 4 to 10 cm, tumors were stage T1-T3 N0M0. There were roughly 3.5 to 8 million productive TCRbeta reads per sample, a yield similar across tissue types.

Between the trimmed V and J ends, which lost 4 bases and 3 bases, there was a span of 19 bases. The CDR3 sequence is 16 residues long. Per the germline V gene, CDR1 is MNHEY and CDR2 is SVGAGI. With a constant-region primer, TCR beta cDNA was made from about 0.55 ug of total RNA. ARM-PCR, slightly modified, supplied the TCR beta libraries through three nested multiplex PCR rounds. TRBV1-TRBV30 forward and Cbeta reverse primers drove the first two roughly 10-cycle rounds. TCRdb processed the multiplex PCR reads anew with MiXCR; each CDR3 protein has one entry. Here the sample spans approximately 100,000 distinct CDR3 sequences, under 70% being singletons.

The sequence was collected from a woman aged 55 to 70 with primary liver carcinoma and hepatitis B virus infection. The chain recombines TRBV6-5 with TRBJ2-7; D uncertain. The material sequenced was liver tumor tissue from sampling region 2. Subset of the sample: tumor region T2, inferior pole. For the CDR3, the DNA is TGTGCCAGCAGTTCCCCGAGTAAGGGCGGCCGCTACGAGCAGTACTTC. Protein product: CASSSPSKGGRYEQYF.